The rows below give T cell receptor beta chains drawn from one sample of a study of prognosis after radiotherapy for stage I lung cancer. Each CDR3 protein gets one entry after TCRdb re-called the multiplex PCR reads with MiXCR. Found here are 51,000 or so distinct CDR3 sequences, 30% to 40% of them singletons; the top ten hold roughly 8.3%. Sample: PBMCs, taken before or after stereotactic body radiation therapy (not recorded which). The receptors were sampled from a donor aged 50 or older with non-small cell lung cancer. The CDR3 runs from the conserved cysteine through the conserved F or W. Each record gives: clone size, D gene, J gene, V gene, CDR3 DNA, CDR3 protein. A D gene is named only where the DNA matches it firmly. A clone size is listed for some rows: how often the clone was seen (once, few, many), or a class if it is expanded.

>many|NA|TRBJ2-2|TRBV6-1
TGTGCCAGCAGGGGTTCACCGAGGGGCACCGGGGAGCTGTTTTTT
CASRGSPRGTGELFF
>many|TRBD2|TRBJ2-2|TRBV6-7
TGTGCCAGCTTTTTTCAGGCGCCCGGAACTAGCGGAGGAAACACCGGGGAGCTGTTTTTT
CASFFQAPGTSGGNTGELFF
>NA|NA|TRBJ2-5|TRBV20-1
TGCAGTGCTAAATTGGAGACCCAGTACTTC
CSAKLETQYF
>many|NA|TRBJ2-6|TRBV28
TGTGCCAGCAGTTTAAGAGGGGCGGGCGGGGCCAACGTCCTGACTTTC
CASSLRGAGGANVLTF
>many|NA|TRBJ2-1|TRBV2
TGTGCCAGCAGTGATACGATAGGGAATGAGCAGTTCTTC
CASSDTIGNEQFF
>NA|NA|TRBJ1-2|TRBV7-2
TGTGCCAGCAGCCTCCGAGGAGGCCGAGCTAACTATGGCTACACCTTC
CASSLRGGRANYGYTF
>NA|NA|TRBJ1-5|TRBV6-5
TGTGCCAGCATTTACTCTAGGAATCAGCCCCAGCATTTT
CASIYSRNQPQHF
>NA|TRBD1|TRBJ2-7|TRBV9
TGTGCCAGCAGCTTAGACGACAGGGCCGACTACGAGCAGTACTTC
CASSLDDRADYEQYF
>many|NA|TRBJ2-5|TRBV30
TGTGCATTGAGAGGAGAGACCCAGTACTTC
CALRGETQYF
>NA|NA|TRBJ1-2|TRBV5-8
TGTGCCAGCAGCCCGGGGTGGGCAGGATGCTACACCTTC
CASSPGWAGCYTF
>NA|TRBD2|TRBJ2-5|TRBV7-3
TGTGCCAGCAGACAAAGATTAGCGGGAGTAGAGACCAAGTACTTC
CASRQRLAGVETKYF
>many|TRBD1|TRBJ2-1|TRBV6-1
TGTGCCACTGGGGACAGGGCCTACAATGAGCAGTTCTTC
CATGDRAYNEQFF
>many|NA|TRBJ2-7|TRBV6-4
TGTGCCAGCAGTGAAGGGCCGGATTTCTACGAGCAGTACTTC
CASSEGPDFYEQYF
>many|NA|TRBJ1-6|TRBV20-1
TGCAGTGCTAGACGGGGTGACGATTCACCCCTCCACTTT
CSARRGDDSPLHF
>many|NA|TRBJ1-1|TRBV18
TGTGCCAGCTCACCGGGGCTAGGAGAAGCTTTCTTT
CASSPGLGEAFF
>many|NA|TRBJ2-5|TRBV18
TGTGCCAGCTTATCAGAAGAGACCCAGTACTTC
CASLSEETQYF
>many|NA|TRBJ1-1|TRBV18
TGTGCCAGCTCACCAAACGAGGGTAAAGCTTTCTTT
CASSPNEGKAFF
>NA|NA|TRBJ1-2|TRBV6-4
TGTGCCAGCAGCCAGGGAAACATAAACTATGGCTACACCTTC
CASSQGNINYGYTF
>NA|NA|TRBJ2-7|TRBV11-2
TGTGCCAGCAGCTTAGGTGGCCTTTACGAGCAGTACTTC
CASSLGGLYEQYF
>many|NA|TRBJ2-7|TRBV10-3
TGTGCCACCCGTCCCAGGGAGGATCACGAGCAGTACTTC
CATRPREDHEQYF
>many|NA|TRBJ2-7|TRBV27
TGTGCCAGCAACCTCTGGGACACCGGGTCCCACGAGCAGTACTTC
CASNLWDTGSHEQYF
>many|TRBD1|TRBJ2-7|TRBV24-1
TGTGCCACCAGTGATTCAGGGGACAGGGGCTACGAGCAGTACTTC
CATSDSGDRGYEQYF
>many|NA|TRBJ2-1|TRBV20-1
TGCAGTGCTAGGTGGACAGACGGCCCAGGTGAGCAGTTCTTC
CSARWTDGPGEQFF
>many|NA|TRBJ1-2|TRBV19
TGTGCTTCTAAAGTCGGGGGGACCGCTGGCTATGGCTACACCTTC
CASKVGGTAGYGYTF
>many|TRBD2|TRBJ2-7|TRBV4-1
TGCGCCAGCAGCCGCAGACTAGCGAACTCCTACGAGCAGTACTTC
CASSRRLANSYEQYF
>many|TRBD2|TRBJ2-3|TRBV29-1
TGCAGCGTTGTGGACGCGGGGGGGAAAGGGATCCTGCCACATACGCAGTATTTT
CSVVDAGGKGILPHTQYF
>few|NA|TRBJ1-1|TRBV10-3
TGTGCCATCAGAGGGGCCGGGAGAAACACTGAAGCTTTCTTT
CAIRGAGRNTEAFF
>many|NA|TRBJ1-6|TRBV7-9
TGTGCCAGCAGCTTCGAGGGGGATCATTCACCCCTCCACTTT
CASSFEGDHSPLHF
>many|TRBD1|TRBJ2-2|TRBV7-9
TGTGCCAGCAGGGGACAGGGGACCGGGGAGCTGTTTTTT
CASRGQGTGELFF